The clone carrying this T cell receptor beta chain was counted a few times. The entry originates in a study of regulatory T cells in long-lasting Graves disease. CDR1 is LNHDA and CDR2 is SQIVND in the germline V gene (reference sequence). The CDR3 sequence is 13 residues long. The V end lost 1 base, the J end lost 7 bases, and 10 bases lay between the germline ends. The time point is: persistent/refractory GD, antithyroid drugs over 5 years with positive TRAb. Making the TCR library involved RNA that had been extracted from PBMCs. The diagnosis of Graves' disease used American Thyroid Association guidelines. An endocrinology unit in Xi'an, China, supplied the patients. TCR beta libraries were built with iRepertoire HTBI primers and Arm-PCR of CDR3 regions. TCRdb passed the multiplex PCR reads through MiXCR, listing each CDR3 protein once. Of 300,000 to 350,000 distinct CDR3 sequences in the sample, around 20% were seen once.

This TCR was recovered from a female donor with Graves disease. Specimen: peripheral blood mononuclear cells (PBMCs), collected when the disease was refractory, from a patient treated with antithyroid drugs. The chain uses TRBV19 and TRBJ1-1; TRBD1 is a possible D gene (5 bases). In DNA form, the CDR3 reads TGTGCCAGTAGTATAGTAGGCCAGGGTGAAGCTTTCTTT. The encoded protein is CASSIVGQGEAFF.